Presented here are 20 T cell receptor beta chains from one specimen sequenced in a study of blood T cell repertoires in COVID-19. Sequenced by immunoSEQ multiplex PCR; TCRdb stores in-frame clones only, minus some. Among over 150,000 clones, about 79% were seen once, and the ten largest hold less than 15%. The sequenced material came from peripheral blood. These receptors were collected from a human donor in a cohort sampled during active COVID-19.

CDR3 sequence reads: CASSFPERGGSYEQYF. Written as DNA, the CDR3 is TGTGCCAGCAGTTTTCCTGAGCGGGGTGGGTCCTACGAGCAGTACTTC. This chain joins TRBV28 and TRBJ2-7; 7 bases are shared with TRBD2. From germline, CDR1 is MDHEN and CDR2 SYDVKM. V shed 3 bases, J shed 1 base, and the junction held 9 bases outside the gene matches. The CDR3 contains 16 residues.

V and J are TRBV5-1 and TRBJ2-7, with 11 bases aligning to TRBD2. This CDR3 is 14 amino acids long. V lost 4 bases and J lost 3; bases outside the gene matches: 3. Looked up from germline, CDR1 is SGHRS and CDR2 is YFSETQ. CDR3 sequence reads: CASSPGTSGYEQYF. The CDR3 nucleotides read TGCGCCAGCAGCCCCGGGACTAGCGGCTACGAGCAGTACTTC.

The chain links TRBV7-9 to TRBJ2-3; D may be TRBD2 (6 bases). The germline V gene encodes CDR1 SEHNR and CDR2 FQNEAQ (reference sequence). The length of the CDR3 is 14 residues. Trimming took 3 bases from V and 2 from J, leaving 9 bases between them. CDR3 amino acids: CASSFGTYTDTQYF. CDR3 nucleotides: TGTGCCAGCAGCTTCGGGACTTACACAGATACGCAGTATTTT.

Concerning this clone itself: Its ends do not fully match the called genes, so a read error is possible. The chain couples TRBV28 to TRBJ2-2; D is perhaps TRBD2 (6 bases). The CDR3 extends over 13 amino acids. Germline V gene sequence: CDR1 MDHEN, CDR2 SYDVKM. The CDR3 reads CASSPMNTGGLFF. The DNA for the CDR3 is TGTGCCAGCTCCCCCATGAACACCGGGGGGCTGTTTTTT. The full variable domain, with the rest looked up from reference TRBV28 and TRBJ2-2, is DVKVTQSSRYLVKRTGEKVFLECVQDMDHENMFWYRQDPGLGLRLIYFSYDVKMKEKGDIPEGYSVSREKKERFSLILESASTNQTSMYLCASSPMNTGGLFFGEGSRLTVL.

This clone was found a few times. The rearrangement joins TRBV28 to TRBJ2-7; no clear D gene. The germline V and J ends were trimmed by 1 base and 5 bases, with 18 bases remaining between them. The germline V gene has CDR1 MDHEN and CDR2 SYDVKM. The CDR3 runs to 16 residues. In nucleotides, the CDR3 is TGTGCCAGCAGTTTATCCATGGGCCTCGCGCGCGACGAGCAGTACTTC. It yields the protein CASSLSMGLARDEQYF.

The rearrangement links TRBV7-9 to TRBJ2-4; D is ambiguous. The CDR3 spans 16 residues. Looked up from germline, CDR1 is SEHNR and CDR2 is FQNEAQ (reference sequence). Trimming pared 0 bases from V and 1 base from J, leaving 10 bases between. CDR3 nucleotide sequence: TGTGCCAGCAGCTTAGCGGTAACCAGTGCCAAAAACATTCAGTACTTC. Its protein is CASSLAVTSAKNIQYF.

The chain is built from TRBV3-1 (or the pseudogene TRBV3-2) and TRBJ2-3, with TRBD2 identical over 10 bases. Germline lookup yields CDR1 LGHDT and CDR2 YNNKEL (reference sequence). This CDR3 region has 16 residues. J lost 4 bases, V lost 1 base, and 5 bases had no gene match. The CDR3 coding sequence is TGTGCCAGCAGCCAAGGTGGTAGCGGGAGGCCAGATACGCAGTATTTT. Protein product: CASSQGGSGRPDTQYF.

The DNA of the CDR3 is TGTGCCAGCAGTAGGACAGGGATCTCCTATAATTCACCCCTCCACTTT. This translates into CASSRTGISYNSPLHF. V is TRBV27 and J is TRBJ1-6, with 8 bases identical to TRBD1. Germline CDR1 reads MNHEY; CDR2 reads SMNVEV (reference sequence). The CDR3 consists of 16 residues. The trim removed 5 bases at V and 0 bases at J, leaving 3 bases unmatched.

There are a few counts of this clone. This rearrangement joins TRBV2 to TRBJ1-4; 10 bases fit TRBD1. The CDR3 consists of 16 residues. After removal of 6 bases from V and 1 base from J, the junction contained 5 bases not matched to a gene. Germline V lookup: CDR1 SNHLY, CDR2 FYNNEI. The CDR3: CASREGQGRTNEKLFF. The CDR3, as DNA: TGTGCCAGCAGGGAGGGACAGGGGAGAACTAATGAAAAACTGTTTTTT.

CDR3 coding DNA: TGTGCCTCCAAGGGGCAGGGGAGGGGCACCGGGGAGCTGTTTTTT. Protein: CASKGQGRGTGELFF. This chain uses TRBV28 with TRBJ2-2; D perhaps matches TRBD2 (7 bases). CDR1 is MDHEN, CDR2 SYDVKM, per germline. Trimming pared 11 bases from V and 4 bases from J, leaving 20 bases between. The CDR3 is made up of 15 amino acids.

This clone occurred a few times. This chain connects TRBV21-1 to TRBJ2-5; TRBD2, the table's D call, was not compared with the DNA. TRBV21-1 is classified as a pseudogene. The CDR3 runs 16 residues. The CDR3 loop is CASSKEGGLGEETQYF. The CDR3 coding sequence is TGTGCCAGCAGCAAAGAAGGAGGACTAGGAGAAGAGACCCAGTACTTC.

The sample holds a few counts of this clone. The chain employs TRBV5-1 and TRBJ2-5; D possibly corresponds to TRBD2 (5 bases). This CDR3 has 14 amino acids. With 1 base removed from V and 3 bases from J, the gap between germline ends came to 10 bases. CDR1 is SGHRS, CDR2 YFSETQ, per germline. In DNA, the CDR3 is TGCGCCAGCAGCTTGAGGCGGGTGGAAGAGACCCAGTACTTC. Translated, it gives CASSLRRVEETQYF.

The V call is TRBV5-4, the J call TRBJ2-2, with a possible D match to TRBD2 (6 bases). This CDR3 is 15 amino acids long. Trimming removed 4 bases from V and 6 bases from J, with 16 bases in between. CDR1 SGHNT and CDR2 YYREEE come from the germline V gene (reference sequence). This CDR3 reads CASSLEYWGAGELFF. The CDR3 DNA sequence: TGTGCCAGCAGCCTGGAGTACTGGGGGGCCGGGGAGCTGTTTTTT.

The V and J genes are TRBV5-1 and TRBJ1-6; 7 nucleotides align to TRBD1. This CDR3 region has 17 residues. V trimming: 4 bases; J trimming: 0 bases; junction bases outside the gene matches: 7. In germline, CDR1 is SGHRS, CDR2 YFSETQ. The CDR3 protein is CASSTTTGSSYNSPLHF. The CDR3 nucleotides read TGCGCCAGCAGCACCACGACAGGGAGCTCCTATAATTCACCCCTCCACTTT. Filled out from reference TRBV5-1 and TRBJ1-6, the complete variable domain reads KAGVTQTPRYLIKTRGQQVTLSCSPISGHRSVSWYQQTPGQGLQFLFEYFSETQRNKGNFPGRFSGRQFSNSRSEMNVSTLELGDSALYLCASSTTTGSSYNSPLHFGNGTRLTVT.

There are a few counts of this clone. The J gene is TRBJ1-3, the V gene TRBV18; D possibly corresponds to TRBD1 (5 bases). The CDR3 sequence is 16 residues long. Trimming left V 2 bases short and J 2 bases short, with 13 bases between. Per germline, CDR1 KGHSH and CDR2 LQKENI. The CDR3: CASSPYTTVPGNTIYF. In DNA, the CDR3 is TGTGCCAGCTCACCATACACGACAGTCCCTGGAAACACCATATATTTT.

In its sample, this clone was seen once. The CDR3 sequence is CASTKGGGSYNSPLHF. CDR3 nucleotide sequence: TGTGCCAGCACCAAGGGAGGGGGCTCCTATAATTCACCCCTCCACTTT. The chain carries TRBV28 and TRBJ1-6; tentatively, D is TRBD1 (6 bases). V gave up 7 bases and J gave up 0 bases, with 13 bases separating them. Germline CDR1 MDHEN, CDR2 SYDVKM. The CDR3 loop spans 16 amino acids.

This clone was observed many times. The gene calls are TRBV29-1 and TRBJ1-3, with 9 nucleotides matching TRBD1. V shed 5 bases, J shed 3 bases, and the junction held 5 bases outside the gene matches. Germline CDR1 reads SQVTM; CDR2 reads ANQGSEA. The CDR3 has 14 amino acids. DNA of the CDR3: TGCAGCGTTAGGGGGACAGGGTATGGAAACACCATATATTTT. This sequence encodes CSVRGTGYGNTIYF.

CDR3 protein: CASRATSGSGNEQFF. The CDR3 bases are TGTGCCAGCAGGGCGACTAGCGGGAGTGGAAATGAGCAGTTCTTC. The chain uses TRBV9 and TRBJ2-1; 12 nucleotides align to TRBD2. Trimming at V came to 5 bases and at J to 7 bases, leaving 7 bases not matched to a gene. The germline V gene encodes CDR1 SGDLS and CDR2 YYNGEE. The CDR3 sequence is 15 residues long.

The rearrangement joins TRBV7-2 to TRBJ2-5; weak D call: TRBD1 (5 bases). CDR1 and CDR2 (germline): SGHTA, FQGNSA. Trimming cost V 4 bases and J 5 bases, with 11 bases left between them. This CDR3 has 13 amino acids. The CDR3 here is CASSSDRTETQYF. The CDR3 region has the DNA TGTGCCAGCAGCTCAGACAGAACGGAGACCCAGTACTTC.

The chain recombines TRBV5-1 with TRBJ2-1, with TRBD2 as a possible D gene (6 bases). Trimming stripped 0 bases from V and 9 bases from J, with 16 bases between. Germline V gene sequence: CDR1 SGHRS, CDR2 YFSETQ. The CDR3 is 15 residues long. Written as DNA, the CDR3 is TGCGCCAGCAGCTTGGTAGTAGCGCAGGGACTTGAGCAGTTCTTC. It codes for CASSLVVAQGLEQFF.